The 18 T cell receptor beta chains given below trace back to one sample, sequenced in a study of blood T cell repertoires in COVID-19. Only in-frame clones appear in the TCRdb table, and some are missing; sequencing was by immunoSEQ multiplex PCR. The repertoire holds 250,000 or so clones, with more than 75% as singletons. Sequencing was carried out using PBMCs or T cells enriched from blood (not recorded which). The receptors come from a woman under 30 who had recovered from COVID-19.

The CDR3 DNA reads as TGTGCCAGCGGGGGGGCAATAGGTGGCTACACCTTC. As protein: CASGGAIGGYTF. The chain recombines TRBV9 with TRBJ1-2, with D perhaps matching TRBD1 (6 bases). CDR1 SGDLS and CDR2 YYNGEE come from the germline V gene. V dropped 7 bases and J dropped 7 bases, with 14 bases sitting between them. The CDR3 has 12 residues.

This chain connects TRBV10-1 to TRBJ2-7; weak D call: TRBD1 (6 bases). V was cut by 6 bases and J by 3 bases, with 15 bases left in between. Per germline, CDR1 WNHNN and CDR2 SYGVQD (reference sequence). The CDR3 is 14 residues long. DNA for the CDR3: TGCGCCAGCAGCCCCTCCCCAGGGGTCTACGAGCAGTACTTC. Translation: CASSPSPGVYEQYF.

CDR3 sequence reads: CAIRPGLAGPEQFF. The CDR3 DNA follows: TGTGCCATCAGGCCGGGACTAGCGGGACCTGAGCAGTTCTTC. The chain joins TRBV10-3 to TRBJ2-1; 13 bases align to TRBD2. The CDR3 runs to 14 residues. Germline V gene sequence: CDR1 ENHRY, CDR2 SYGVKD. Trimming at V came to 6 bases and at J to 9 bases, leaving 5 bases not matched to a gene.

The chain has TRBV27 and TRBJ1-4; 7 nucleotides match TRBD1. This CDR3 region has 15 residues. Germline assignment: CDR1 MNHEY and CDR2 SMNVEV (reference sequence). V dropped 5 bases and J dropped 2; count of bases not matched to a gene: 5. The CDR3 loop reads CASSIDRVTNEKLFF. The DNA of the CDR3 is TGTGCCAGCAGTATAGACAGGGTTACTAATGAAAAACTGTTTTTT.

The count of this clone is one. The J gene is TRBJ1-2, the V gene TRBV6-5; 11 bases are shared with TRBD1. The CDR3 covers 14 residues. With V trimmed by 0 bases and J by 7 bases, 1 base remained unmatched. The V gene's germline CDR1 is MNHEY and CDR2 SVGAGI. Written as DNA, the CDR3 is TGTGCCAGCAGTTACTCCGGGACAGGGGGTGGCTACACCTTC. Its protein product is CASSYSGTGGGYTF.

The chain carries TRBV30 and TRBJ2-3, with a weak D call TRBD2 (6 bases). The germline gives CDR1 GTSNPN, CDR2 SVGIG (reference sequence). CDR3 length equals 11 residues. CDR3 residues: CVAASTDTQYF. DNA of the CDR3: TGTGTAGCGGCTAGCACAGATACGCAGTATTTT. The complete variable domain, with remaining parts taken from reference TRBV30 and TRBJ2-3, reads SQTIHQWPATLVQPVGSPLSLECTVEGTSNPNLYWYRQAAGRGLQLLFYSVGIGQISSEVPQNLSASRPQDRQFILSSKKLLLSDSGFYLCVAASTDTQYFGPGTRLTVL.

The chain carries TRBV7-9 and TRBJ2-3, with 7 bases that match TRBD1. The V gene's germline CDR1 is SEHNR and CDR2 FQNEAQ (reference sequence). The CDR3 loop spans 15 amino acids. After removal of 7 bases from V and 0 bases from J, the junction contained 7 bases not matched to a gene. The CDR3 region has the DNA TGTGCCAGCAACGAACAGGGGAGAAGCACAGATACGCAGTATTTT. As protein: CASNEQGRSTDTQYF. Filled out from reference TRBV7-9 and TRBJ2-3, the complete variable domain reads DTGVSQNPRHKITKRGQNVTFRCDPISEHNRLYWYRQTLGQGPEFLTYFQNEAQLEKSRLLSDRFSAERPKGSFSTLEIQRTEQGDSAMYLCASNEQGRSTDTQYFGPGTRLTVL.

CDR3: CAWRPHRETQYF. Here the CDR3 DNA reads TGTGCCTGGAGACCCCACCGGGAGACCCAGTACTTC. The chain links TRBV30 to TRBJ2-5; D is unresolved. CDR1 is GTSNPN and CDR2 is SVGIG in the germline V gene (reference sequence). Trimming removed 3 bases from V and 5 bases from J, with 10 bases in between. The CDR3 is 12 amino acids.

The J gene is TRBJ2-2, the V gene TRBV6-5, with TRBD2 matching over 11 bases. The CDR3 contains 14 residues. CDR1 and CDR2 from the germline V gene are MNHEY and SVGAGI. The junction had 4 bases not matched to a gene; V was cut back by 9 bases and J by 4 bases. This CDR3 reads CASSGGASTGELFF. The CDR3 nucleotides read TGTGCCAGTAGCGGGGGGGCTAGCACCGGGGAGCTGTTTTTT.

The genes are TRBV30 and TRBJ1-6; tentative D call: TRBD1 (6 bases). CDR1 GTSNPN and CDR2 SVGIG come from the germline V gene (reference sequence). This CDR3 has 13 amino acids. V shed 5 bases and J shed 16 bases, with 21 bases lying between them. CDR3 sequence reads: CAWDSTGTVGLHF. The CDR3 DNA reads TGTGCCTGGGACTCCACAGGGACGGTGGGGCTCCACTTT. The whole variable domain, remainder taken from reference TRBV30 and TRBJ1-6, is SQTIHQWPATLVQPVGSPLSLECTVEGTSNPNLYWYRQAAGRGLQLLFYSVGIGQISSEVPQNLSASRPQDRQFILSSKKLLLSDSGFYLCAWDSTGTVGLHFGNGTRLTVT.

V and J are TRBV11-2 and TRBJ2-1; 7 bases are a match to TRBD2. The V segment lost 7 bases and the J segment 1 base; nucleotides outside the gene matches: 10. CDR3 length: 16 residues. Looked up from germline, CDR1 is SGHAT and CDR2 is FQNNGV. CDR3 sequence (DNA): TGTGCCAGCACCCGGCGGCTAGCGGAGTCCTACAATGAGCAGTTCTTC. It encodes CASTRRLAESYNEQFF.

This rearrangement joins TRBV4-3 to TRBJ2-1; 8 positions agree with TRBD1. Trimming removed 4 bases from V and 9 bases from J; junction bases left unmatched: 8. The CDR3 is 14 amino acids. CDR1 LGHNA and CDR2 YSLEER come from the germline V gene. The CDR3 DNA is TGCGCCAGCAGCCGGAACCCAGGGGGCCCTGAGCAGTTCTTC. Its translation is CASSRNPGGPEQFF.

The chain carries TRBV19 and TRBJ2-5; 10 nucleotides match TRBD1. The J segment lost 5 bases and the V segment lost 4 bases, leaving 7 bases of the junction unmatched. The germline V gene encodes CDR1 LNHDA and CDR2 SQIVND (reference sequence). The CDR3 is 15 amino acids. The CDR3 sequence: CASSTLTGGGETQYF. CDR3 nucleotides: TGTGCCAGTAGTACCTTGACAGGGGGCGGGGAGACCCAGTACTTC.

V is TRBV7-9 and J is TRBJ2-5; 11 bases are shared with TRBD2. Germline trimming cut 5 bases from V and 1 base from J; bases unmatched to any gene: 12. The CDR3 loop spans 18 amino acids. The germline CDR1 and CDR2 sequences are SEHNR and FQNEAQ (reference sequence). The CDR3 DNA follows: TGTGCCAGCAGCCAAAACCCGGGACTAGCGGCAATCCAAGAGACCCAGTACTTC. Amino acids: CASSQNPGLAAIQETQYF.

The chain carries TRBV7-2 and TRBJ2-1; TRBD2 matches 12 bases. With 0 bases clipped from V and 7 bases from J, the junction kept 4 bases outside the gene matches. Germline lookup yields CDR1 SGHTA and CDR2 FQGNSA. The CDR3 totals 16 residues. DNA for the CDR3: TGTGCCAGCAGCTTAGCGACTAGCGGGGGCGTGAATGAGCAGTTCTTC. This gives the protein CASSLATSGGVNEQFF.

The chain links TRBV6-5 to TRBJ2-5, with TRBD1 as a possible D gene (5 bases). The V end was cut by 6 bases, the J end by 6 bases, with 20 bases between. The germline gives CDR1 MNHEY, CDR2 SVGAGI. The CDR3 is made up of 15 amino acids. Here the CDR3 reads CASSPKGRAVQTQYF. Written as DNA, the CDR3 is TGTGCCAGCAGCCCAAAGGGCAGGGCGGTTCAGACCCAGTACTTC.

V gene TRBV2 combines with J gene TRBJ2-5; 12 bases map to TRBD1. Germline V gives CDR1 SNHLY, CDR2 FYNNEI. Trimming took 6 bases from V and 4 from J; bases not matched to a gene: 6. The CDR3 consists of 15 residues. As DNA, the CDR3 is TGTGCCAGCAGCCACGGGACAGGGGGCCCAGAGACCCAGTACTTC. It specifies CASSHGTGGPETQYF.

This chain joins TRBV4-2 and TRBJ2-1; tentative D call: TRBD2 (5 bases). The CDR3 runs to 15 residues. V was clipped by 0 bases and J by 4 bases, with 10 bases between them. CDR1 is LGHNA, CDR2 YNFKEQ, per germline. The CDR3 nucleotides read TGTGCCAGCAGCCAAGATCTGACTACTTACAATGAGCAGTTCTTC. Encoded protein: CASSQDLTTYNEQFF.